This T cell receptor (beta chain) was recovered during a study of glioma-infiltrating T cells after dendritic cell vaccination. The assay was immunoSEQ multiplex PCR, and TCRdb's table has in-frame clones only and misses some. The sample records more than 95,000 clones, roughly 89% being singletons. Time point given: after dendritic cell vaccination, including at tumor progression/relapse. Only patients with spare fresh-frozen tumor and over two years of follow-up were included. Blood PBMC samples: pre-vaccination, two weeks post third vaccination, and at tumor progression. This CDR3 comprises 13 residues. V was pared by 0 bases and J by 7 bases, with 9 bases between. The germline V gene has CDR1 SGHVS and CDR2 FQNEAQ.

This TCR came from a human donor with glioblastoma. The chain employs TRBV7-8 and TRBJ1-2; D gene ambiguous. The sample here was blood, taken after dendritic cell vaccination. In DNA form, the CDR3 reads TGTGCCAGCAGCTTAGCGCTGATCGGTGGCTACACCTTC. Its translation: CASSLALIGGYTF.